The entry below gives a single T cell receptor beta chain sequence along with its context. Its antigen is not identified. The V and J ends lost 0 bases and 7 bases respectively, with 13 bases between them. Looked up from germline, CDR1 is MNHNS and CDR2 is SASEGT. The CDR3 has 15 amino acids. This entry belongs to a study of persistence of HIV-infected CD4 T cells. The immunoSEQ assay was version 4, run in survey mode. Here immunoSEQ multiplex PCR was the method, and the copy in TCRdb shows in-frame clones only, minus some. The sample yields tens of thousands of clones, approximately 84% seen once. Stimulation used 10 ug/mL lysate from CMV-infected fibroblasts. Memory cells lacking CD40L and CD69 with high CD45RO were sorted. For at least 4 years, plasma HIV-1 RNA was undetectable (<50 copies/mL). Donors had CD4+ T cell counts above 400 cells/uL and were CMV-seropositive.

The gene calls are TRBV6-1 and TRBJ1-3; D not resolved. This specimen consisted of CD4+ T cells sorted from PBMCs after approximately 20-hour stimulation, obtained from a patient who received antiretroviral therapy. This TCR came from an adult man with HIV who was CMV-seropositive. The CDR3 nucleotides are TGTGCCAGCAGTGAAGCGCTGGCAGCTAGGAACACCATATATTTT. Protein: CASSEALAARNTIYF.